The source of this T cell receptor beta chain is a study of shared clonotypes between healthy human individuals. Notes on the study in general: Clonotypes shared by all four sorted-subset donors had higher generation probabilities than non-shared clonotypes.

The CDR3 sequence is 15 residues long. CDR1 is SGHNT, CDR2 YYREEE, per germline (reference sequence). Trimming cost V 4 bases and J 0 bases; bases outside gene matches: 4. This clone has ten or more counts. What it recognizes is unknown. The run depth of the assay was deep. This table comes from immunoSEQ multiplex PCR, and its TCRdb copy is limited to in-frame clones, with some not included. The top ten hold 10% of the sample, which has fewer than 400,000 clones, around two thirds seen once. Sequencing input: memory CD4+ T cells sorted from blood. The subset is: CD45RA-negative fraction. The V and J genes are TRBV5-4 and TRBJ2-7; 10 bases line up with TRBD2. This sequence originates from a man under 40 in good health. The DNA of the CDR3 is TGTGCCAGCAGCGATCGGACTAGCGGCTCCTACGAGCAGTACTTC. This encodes CASSDRTSGSYEQYF.